The rows below give T cell receptor beta chains drawn from one sample of a study of T cells in Graves' hyperthyroidism and ophthalmopathy. TCRdb re-derived calls from the multiplex PCR reads in MiXCR, one entry per CDR3 protein. Of 750,000 to 950,000 distinct CDR3 sequences detected, approximately 40% appear once; the ten largest clones hold approximately 8.7%. Specimen: blood. Every receptor here comes from a man between 18 and 29 years old with Graves' hyperthyroidism. Each CDR3 is given with its conserved first and last residue. A D gene is named only where the DNA matches it firmly. Only part of the rows carry a size: once, few, many, or a class if the clone is expanded.

-	TRBV9	TRBJ2-7	-	CASSQDPIEQYF	TGTGCCAGCAGCCAAGATCCAATAGAGCAGTACTTC
-	TRBV7-8	TRBJ1-2	-	CASKEPPYGYTF	TGTGCCAGCAAGGAGCCGCCCTATGGCTACACCTTC
many	TRBV20-1	TRBJ1-1	-	CSARVAGGTEAFF	TGCAGTGCTAGAGTGGCAGGTGGAACTGAAGCTTTCTTT
-	TRBV12-3/TRBV12-4	TRBJ2-7	-	CASSFESRALYEQYF	TGTGCCAGCAGTTTTGAGTCCAGGGCCCTTTACGAGCAGTACTTC
many	TRBV15	TRBJ2-2	-	CATSTDEMIYRDTGELFF	TGTGCCACCAGTACAGATGAGATGATATACAGGGACACCGGGGAGCTGTTTTTT
once	TRBV9	TRBJ2-7	TRBD2	CASSLSLGAGENEQYF	TGTGCCAGCAGTTTAAGTTTAGGAGCGGGAGAAAACGAGCAGTACTTC
many	TRBV5-1	TRBJ1-5	TRBD1	CASSLGAGGGNQPQHF	TGCGCCAGCAGCTTGGGAGCAGGGGGTGGCAATCAGCCCCAGCATTTT
-	TRBV5-1	TRBJ1-1	-	CASSPPGRAEAFF	TGCGCCAGCAGCCCTCCGGGGAGGGCTGAAGCTTTCTTT
-	TRBV7-9	TRBJ2-5	TRBD2	CASSFPTSGEETQHF	TGTGCCAGCAGCTTCCCTACTAGCGGAGAAGAGACCCAGCACTTC
many	TRBV5-1	TRBJ1-4	-	CASSLDTQGQKLFF	TGCGCCAGCAGCTTGGATACACAGGGACAAAAACTGTTTTTT
few	TRBV25-1	TRBJ2-5	TRBD2	CASSEAGVQETQYF	TGTGCCAGCAGTGAAGCGGGAGTCCAAGAGACCCAGTACTTC
few	TRBV19	TRBJ1-5	TRBD1	CASRPTGAGIYSNQPQHF	TGTGCCAGTAGACCAACAGGGGCGGGGATCTATAGCAATCAGCCCCAGCATTTT
-	TRBV2	TRBJ2-2	TRBD2	CASGGLAHPNTGELFF	TGTGCCAGCGGGGGACTAGCGCACCCGAACACCGGGGAGCTGTTTTTT
many	TRBV20-1	TRBJ2-6	-	CSARPGANVLTF	TGCAGTGCTAGACCTGGGGCCAACGTCCTGACTTTC
-	TRBV19	TRBJ1-5	-	CASSIHVSLGNQPQHF	TGTGCCAGTAGTATACACGTCTCATTAGGCAATCAGCCCCAGCATTTT
few	TRBV7-9	TRBJ2-2	TRBD2	CASREALAGANTGELFF	TGTGCCAGCAGGGAGGCTCTAGCGGGAGCGAACACCGGGGAGCTGTTTTTT
few	TRBV20-1	TRBJ1-5	-	CSARDGEHSAQDQPQHF	TGCAGTGCTAGAGATGGGGAGCACAGCGCCCAAGATCAGCCCCAGCATTTT
-	TRBV9	TRBJ2-7	TRBD2	CASSAAGTSGYEQYF	TGTGCCAGCAGCGCTGCCGGGACTAGCGGTTACGAGCAGTACTTC
many	TRBV7-7	TRBJ2-5	-	CASSWGGSLQETQYF	TGTGCTAGCAGCTGGGGGGGCAGTCTCCAAGAGACCCAGTACTTC
-	TRBV5-1	TRBJ2-7	-	CASSFGEQYF	TGCGCCAGCAGCTTCGGCGAGCAGTACTTC
many	TRBV10-3	TRBJ1-1	-	CAISELGRTEAFF	TGTGCCATCAGTGAGTTGGGGAGAACTGAAGCTTTCTTT
few	TRBV5-1	TRBJ1-1	-	CASSPTAGSTEAFF	TGCGCCAGCAGTCCCACAGCAGGGAGCACTGAAGCTTTCTTT
-	TRBV5-6	TRBJ2-7	TRBD2	CASSSGWEGLIEQYF	TGTGCCAGCAGCTCTGGATGGGAGGGGTTAATCGAGCAGTACTTC
many	TRBV25-1	TRBJ1-2	-	CASSEQGGGYTF	TGTGCCAGCAGTGAACAGGGAGGTGGCTACACCTTC
few	TRBV2	TRBJ2-5	TRBD2	CASSLLSGAKETQYF	TGTGCCAGCAGTCTACTTAGCGGGGCCAAAGAGACCCAGTACTTC
many	TRBV2	TRBJ2-7	TRBD1	CASRLTGNPYEQYF	TGTGCCAGCAGGCTGACAGGGAACCCCTACGAGCAGTACTTC
-	TRBV19	TRBJ2-5	-	CASSGRGEETQYF	TGTGCCAGTAGTGGGCGGGGAGAGGAGACCCAGTACTTC
once	TRBV15	TRBJ2-6	TRBD1	CATSRAGTGTYVLTF	TGTGCCACCAGCAGAGCAGGGACAGGGACCTACGTCCTGACTTTC
few	TRBV9	TRBJ1-3	-	CASSVDGVFGNTIYF	TGTGCCAGCAGCGTAGATGGGGTTTTTGGAAACACCATATATTTT
-	TRBV4-1	TRBJ2-7	TRBD1	CASSQDWTGGEQYF	TGCGCCAGCAGCCAAGATTGGACAGGGGGCGAGCAGTACTTC
many	TRBV20-1	TRBJ1-5	-	CSAPLSDQPQHF	TGCAGTGCGCCGCTATCGGACCAGCCCCAGCATTTT
many	TRBV19	TRBJ2-2	-	CASTVQGFPGELFF	TGTGCCAGTACCGTCCAAGGGTTCCCCGGGGAGCTGTTTTTT
few	TRBV11-2	TRBJ2-2	-	CASSLVVSRELFF	TGTGCCAGCAGCTTAGTCGTTAGCCGGGAGCTGTTTTTT
-	TRBV29-1	TRBJ1-2	TRBD1	CSVGTGTGGYGYTF	TGCAGCGTCGGCACCGGGACAGGGGGCTATGGCTACACCTTC
few	TRBV2	TRBJ2-7	-	CASQGFSFEQYF	TGTGCCAGCCAGGGTTTTTCGTTCGAGCAGTACTTC
many	TRBV29-1	TRBJ1-1	TRBD1	CSADRGLNTEAFF	TGCAGCGCTGACAGGGGGCTCAACACTGAAGCTTTCTTT
-	TRBV6-1	TRBJ2-2	-	CASSSIIQGKNTGELFF	TGTGCCAGCAGTTCCATAATACAAGGGAAGAACACCGGGGAGCTGTTTTTT
many	TRBV25-1	TRBJ1-2	TRBD1	CASSEPDRPGGYTF	TGTGCCAGCAGTGAACCGGACAGGCCAGGGGGCTACACCTTC